Sequencing of this TCR beta chain was carried out in a study of blood T cell repertoires in COVID-19. Study background: Sample material is recorded as cDNA or gDNA derived from T cells, B-cell-depleted T cells, or PBMCs.

Clones were sequenced by immunoSEQ multiplex PCR, and TCRdb holds only the in-frame ones, with some missing. The sample lists 150,000 to 200,000 clones; roughly 80% were seen once. Germline CDR1 and CDR2: MNHNS and SASEGT. V trimming: 2 bases; J trimming: 7 bases; junction bases outside the gene matches: 19. The CDR3 consists of 19 residues. The material sequenced was peripheral blood. The chain is built from TRBV6-1 and TRBJ2-5, with TRBD2 identical over 10 bases. The sequence came from a woman between 35 and 50 years old with COVID-19, enrolled during active disease. The CDR3 reads CASSERGLAGAGNLATQYF. DNA for the CDR3: TGTGCCAGCAGTGAACGGGGGCTAGCGGGAGCAGGGAACTTGGCGACCCAGTACTTC.